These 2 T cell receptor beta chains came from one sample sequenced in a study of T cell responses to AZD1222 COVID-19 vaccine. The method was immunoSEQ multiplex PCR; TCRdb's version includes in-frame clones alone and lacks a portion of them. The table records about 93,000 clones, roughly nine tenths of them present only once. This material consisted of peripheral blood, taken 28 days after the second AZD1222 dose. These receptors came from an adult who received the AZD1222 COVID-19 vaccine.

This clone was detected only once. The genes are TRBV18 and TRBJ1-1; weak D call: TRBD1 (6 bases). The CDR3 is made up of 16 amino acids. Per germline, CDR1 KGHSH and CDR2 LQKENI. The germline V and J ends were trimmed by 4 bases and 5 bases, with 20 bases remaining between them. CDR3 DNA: TGTGCCAGCTCACGAACGGGGGGCGAGGGTGGAACTGAAGCTTTCTTT. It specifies CASSRTGGEGGTEAFF. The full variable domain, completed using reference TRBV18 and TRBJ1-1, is NAGVMQNPRHLVRRRGQEARLRCSPMKGHSHVYWYRQLPEEGLKFMVYLQKENIIDESGMPKERFSAEFPKEGPSILRIQQVVRGDSAAYFCASSRTGGEGGTEAFFGQGTRLTVV.

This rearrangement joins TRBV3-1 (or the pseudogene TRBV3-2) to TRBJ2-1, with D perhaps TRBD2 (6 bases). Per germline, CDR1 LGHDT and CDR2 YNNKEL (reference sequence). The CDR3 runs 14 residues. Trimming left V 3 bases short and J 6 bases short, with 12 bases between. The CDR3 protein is CASSQIGSGNEQFF. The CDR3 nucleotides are TGTGCCAGCAGCCAGATCGGGAGTGGCAATGAGCAGTTCTTC.